This T cell receptor beta chain was observed in a study of vaccination and CD4 T cells after COVID-19. Indicated treatment: approximately 10-day PBMC culture with coronavirus spike peptide pools or control peptides (ViraFEST assay). Sequencing of DNA taken from cultured CD4+ T cells relied on the Oncomine TCR Beta short-read assay. MiXCR was run by TCRdb on the PCR reads, yielding one entry per CDR3 protein. This sample yields roughly 12,000 distinct CDR3 sequences, of which around 47% are seen a single time; around 25% belongs to the top ten. Study-level points and caveats: Convalescent patients showed a median 86.3% of reactive clones that were seen only post-vaccination.

This clonotype was observed a few times. Its target is not known. The CDR3 extends over 15 amino acids. V lost 5 bases, J lost 3 bases, and 4 bases stayed unmatched. CDR1 and CDR2 (germline): MNHNS, SASEGT. The sequenced sample was CD4+ T cells from blood, cultured in vitro. The sequence was obtained from a human donor who had recovered from COVID-19. The chain links TRBV6-1 to TRBJ1-4, with 9 nucleotides matching TRBD1. CDR3 sequence (DNA): TGTGCCAGCAGTCCACAGGGGGCAGCTAATGAAAAACTGTTTTTT. It codes for CASSPQGAANEKLFF.